The 8 T cell receptor beta chains below were found in one sample sequenced in a study of blood T cell repertoires in COVID-19. Generated by immunoSEQ multiplex PCR, the TCRdb table keeps only in-frame clones and is missing some. This table holds around 250,000 clones, roughly 85% found once. Material: PBMCs or T cells enriched from blood (not recorded which). The receptors were gathered from a woman aged 45-60 years with acute COVID-19.

This chain links TRBV7-2 with TRBJ1-4, with TRBD1 matching 9 bases. V was pared by 5 bases and J by 5 bases, with 9 bases of the junction left unmatched. Germline V gene data show CDR1 as SGHTA and CDR2 as FQGNSA. The CDR3 has 16 residues. The CDR3 loop reads CASSPMAGTGNEKLFF. CDR3 nucleotide sequence: TGTGCCAGCAGCCCAATGGCGGGGACAGGGAATGAAAAACTGTTTTTT.

V and J are TRBV12-3 or TRBV12-4 and TRBJ2-7, with D tentatively TRBD2 (5 bases). V lost 5 bases and J lost 4, with 12 bases in between. This CDR3 spans 13 amino acids. The CDR3 protein is CASSPSGRYEQYF. CDR3 nucleotide sequence: TGTGCCAGCAGTCCCTCGGGGAGATACGAGCAGTACTTC.

V and J are TRBV10-1 and TRBJ2-7, with D tentatively TRBD2 (6 bases). V dropped 0 bases and J dropped 6 bases, with 9 bases sitting between them. The CDR3 has 13 amino acids. Germline V gene sequence: CDR1 WNHNN, CDR2 SYGVQD (reference sequence). The chain's CDR3 is CASSESGSGEQYF. In DNA form, the CDR3 reads TGCGCCAGCAGTGAGTCAGGTAGCGGCGAGCAGTACTTC.

This clone was counted once. J is TRBJ1-1 and V is TRBV5-1; D unresolved. Trimming removed 6 bases at V and 12 bases at J, with 15 bases between. This CDR3 region has 11 residues. CDR1 SGHRS and CDR2 YFSETQ come from the germline V gene. CDR3 in amino acids: CASTGRAGSFF. DNA of the CDR3: TGCGCCAGCACCGGGCGGGCTGGGTCTTTCTTT.

This clone was observed a handful of times. The rearrangement joins TRBV6-5 to TRBJ2-5; 7 bases are a match to TRBD2. CDR3 size: 14 residues. V shed 4 bases, J shed 3 bases, and the junction held 5 bases outside the gene matches. Germline V gene lookup returns CDR1 MNHEY and CDR2 SVGAGI. The CDR3 DNA is TGTGCCAGCAGTTTCGGAAGCGGGGAAGAGACCCAGTACTTC. Its translation: CASSFGSGEETQYF.

The rearrangement uses TRBV9 and TRBJ1-6, with 9 bases matching TRBD1. This CDR3 region has 18 residues. From germline, CDR1 is SGDLS and CDR2 YYNGEE. V lost 3 bases, J lost 1 base, and 8 bases stayed unmatched. CDR3 DNA: TGTGCCAGCAGCGCAACAGGGGGCGCAGGGTCCTATAATTCACCCCTCCACTTT. It codes for CASSATGGAGSYNSPLHF.

CDR3 sequence (DNA): TGTGCCAGCAGCCAAGGCACAGTCCTAACAACTAATGAAAAACTGTTTTTT. Protein product: CASSQGTVLTTNEKLFF. J is TRBJ1-4 and V is TRBV14; the D is unclear. Germline assignment: CDR1 SGHDN and CDR2 FVKESK. V lost 1 base, J lost 0 bases, and 12 bases lay in between. The CDR3 runs to 17 residues.

The chain combines TRBV19 with TRBJ1-5, with 7 bases aligning to TRBD1. The CDR3 loop spans 15 amino acids. V was pared by 5 bases and J by 2 bases, with 6 bases of the junction left unmatched. Germline V gene lookup returns CDR1 LNHDA and CDR2 SQIVND (reference sequence). The CDR3 bases are TGTGCCAGTAGTTCTACAGGGGCCCGCAATCAGCCCCAGCATTTT. It translates to CASSSTGARNQPQHF.